Listed below are T cell receptor beta chains from one sample, sequenced in a study of cytomegalovirus exposure and HLA in healthy donors. Some clones are missing from TCRdb's copy, which holds only in-frame ones; the method was immunoSEQ multiplex PCR. This sample yields 190,000 or so clones, of which 70% to 85% are seen a single time; roughly 0.095% belongs to the top ten. Material for sequencing was PBMCs. The receptors derive from a boy aged 2 to 10 in good health and CMV-seronegative. Both conserved end residues are part of each CDR3. D genes are given only for firm matches. Some rows mark clone size as missing; the rest say once, few, many or name a class of expanded clone.

NA,TRBJ2-7,TRBV12-5,NA,TGTGCTAGTGGTTTGGTACGAGGCGGCCTGAGCTCCTACGAGCAGTACTTC,CASGLVRGGLSSYEQYF
TRBD2,TRBJ2-1,TRBV11-1,NA,TGTGCCAGCAGCTTAGGGACTAGCCCCTACAATGAGCAGTTCTTC,CASSLGTSPYNEQFF
NA,TRBJ2-1,TRBV4-2,NA,TGTGCCAGCAGCTTCTGGGACACTCAATACAATGAGCAGTTCTTC,CASSFWDTQYNEQFF
NA,TRBJ2-5,TRBV5-4,NA,TGTGCCAGCAGCCCCGGGTCCCGAGAGACCCAGTACTTC,CASSPGSRETQYF
TRBD2,TRBJ2-5,TRBV19,once,TGTGCCGTTTCTAGCGGGGGGGCCATAGAGACCCAGTACTTC,CAVSSGGAIETQYF
TRBD2,TRBJ2-1,TRBV5-1,NA,TGCGCCAGCAGCTTCAGAGCGGGGGGGGTGGATGAGCAGTTCTTC,CASSFRAGGVDEQFF
NA,TRBJ2-7,TRBV10-3,NA,TGTGCCATCAGATCAGGTTTCTACGAGCAGTACTTC,CAIRSGFYEQYF
NA,TRBJ1-2,TRBV27,NA,TGTGCCAGCAGTTTTTTACAGGGCTCTAACTATGGCTACACCTTC,CASSFLQGSNYGYTF
NA,TRBJ2-7,TRBV6-5,NA,TGTGCCAGCAGTTACGTCTCAAAAGTGAGGGAGCAGTACTTC,CASSYVSKVREQYF
NA,TRBJ2-2,TRBV27,few,TGTGCCAGCAGCCAGAACACCGGGGAGCTGTTTTTT,CASSQNTGELFF
NA,TRBJ1-1,TRBV7-2,once,TGTGCCAGCAGCCGAGAGAGAACGTCGCACGCTGAAGCTTTCTTT,CASSRERTSHAEAFF
TRBD2,TRBJ2-1,TRBV7-9,NA,TGTGCCAGCAGCTTTGGCGGGGGACTCAATGAGCAGTTCTTC,CASSFGGGLNEQFF
TRBD2,TRBJ2-5,TRBV7-7,NA,TGTGCTAGCAGCTTAGCGGGGGGGGAAGAGACCCAGTACTTC,CASSLAGGEETQYF
TRBD2,TRBJ2-7,TRBV4-3,NA,TGCGCCAGCAGCCAAGGCCCTCGGCGGGGGGGCCTTTCCCGCCTCGAGCAGTACTTC,CASSQGPRRGGLSRLEQYF
TRBD2,TRBJ2-5,TRBV7-2,few,TGTGCCAGCAGCGCACCATTCGGGGGGTACGGGCTTCTAGAGACCCAGTACTTC,CASSAPFGGYGLLETQYF
NA,TRBJ1-3,TRBV19,NA,TGTGCCAGTAGTATAGGAAGAGGGTACTCTGGAAACACCATATATTTT,CASSIGRGYSGNTIYF
TRBD2,TRBJ2-7,TRBV7-2,NA,TGTGCCAGCAGCTTTAGCGGGGGAGGCTACGAGCAGTACTTC,CASSFSGGGYEQYF
TRBD1,TRBJ1-3,TRBV6-1,NA,TGTGCCAGCAGCGGAGACAGGGGAGGAAACACCATATATTTT,CASSGDRGGNTIYF
NA,TRBJ2-4,TRBV4-3,NA,TGCGCCAGCAGCCAAGGTCGGCAGGTACAAAACATTCAGTACTTC,CASSQGRQVQNIQYF
NA,TRBJ1-6,TRBV7-9,NA,TGTGCCAGCAGCGTTCCGGGTCCAAAGGGGAATTCACCCCTCCACTTT,CASSVPGPKGNSPLHF
NA,TRBJ2-7,TRBV10-3,NA,TGTGCCATCAGTGAGTCGAGGTATAGGAATAAATTCTACGAGCAGTACTTC,CAISESRYRNKFYEQYF
NA,TRBJ2-3,TRBV20-1,few,TGCAGTGCCCCGTCCTCAGGCATCAAGTATTTT,CSAPSSGIKYF
TRBD1,TRBJ1-1,TRBV18,NA,TGTGCCAGCTCACCCTCGGGACAGGGAGCCCCTCTAGCTTTCTTT,CASSPSGQGAPLAFF
NA,TRBJ1-2,TRBV2,NA,TGTGCCAGCAGGGGAGCGGGCTACACCTTC,CASRGAGYTF
TRBD2,TRBJ2-3,TRBV7-2,NA,TGTGCCAGCATGACTAGCGGGGCCCGTAGCACAGATACGCAGTATTTT,CASMTSGARSTDTQYF
NA,TRBJ2-7,TRBV7-2,NA,TGTGCCAGCAGCTGGAACGGTGGAGCCTACGAGCAGTACTTC,CASSWNGGAYEQYF
NA,TRBJ1-1,TRBV29-1,NA,TGCAGCGTTGAAGGACTTATGAACACTGAAGCTTTCTTT,CSVEGLMNTEAFF